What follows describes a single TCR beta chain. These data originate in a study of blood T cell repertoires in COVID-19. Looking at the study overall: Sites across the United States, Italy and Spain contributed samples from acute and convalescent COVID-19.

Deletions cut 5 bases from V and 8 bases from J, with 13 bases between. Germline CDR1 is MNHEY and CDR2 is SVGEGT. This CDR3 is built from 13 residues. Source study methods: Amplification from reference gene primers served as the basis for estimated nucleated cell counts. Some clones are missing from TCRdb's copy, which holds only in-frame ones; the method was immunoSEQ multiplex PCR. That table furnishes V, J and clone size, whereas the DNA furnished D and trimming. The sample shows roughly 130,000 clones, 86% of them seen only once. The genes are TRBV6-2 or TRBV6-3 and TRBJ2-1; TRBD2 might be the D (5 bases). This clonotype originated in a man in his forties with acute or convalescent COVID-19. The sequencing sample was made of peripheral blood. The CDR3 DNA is TGTGCCAGCAGTAGGCTAGCTGTAGATGAGCAGTTCTTC. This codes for CASSRLAVDEQFF.